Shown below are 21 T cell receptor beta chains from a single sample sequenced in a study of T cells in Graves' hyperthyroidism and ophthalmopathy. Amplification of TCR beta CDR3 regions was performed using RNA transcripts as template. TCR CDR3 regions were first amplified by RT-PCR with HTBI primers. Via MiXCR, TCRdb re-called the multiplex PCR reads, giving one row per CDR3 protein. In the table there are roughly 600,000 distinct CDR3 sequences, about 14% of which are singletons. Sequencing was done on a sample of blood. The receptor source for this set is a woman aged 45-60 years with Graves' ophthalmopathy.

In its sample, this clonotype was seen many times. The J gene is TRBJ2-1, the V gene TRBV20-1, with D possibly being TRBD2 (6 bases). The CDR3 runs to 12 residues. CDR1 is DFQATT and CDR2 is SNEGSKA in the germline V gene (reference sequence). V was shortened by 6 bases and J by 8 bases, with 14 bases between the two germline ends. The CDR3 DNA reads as TGCAGTGCCACCGGGAGTAGGGATGAGCAGTTCTTC. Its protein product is CSATGSRDEQFF.

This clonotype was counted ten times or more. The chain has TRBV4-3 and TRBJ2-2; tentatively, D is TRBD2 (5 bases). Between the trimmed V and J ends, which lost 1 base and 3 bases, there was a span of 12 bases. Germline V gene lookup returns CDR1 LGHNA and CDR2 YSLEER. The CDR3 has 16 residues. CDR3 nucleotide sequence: TGCGCCAGCAGCCAAGCGGGAACCCCATACACCGGGGAGCTGTTTTTT. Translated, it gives CASSQAGTPYTGELFF.

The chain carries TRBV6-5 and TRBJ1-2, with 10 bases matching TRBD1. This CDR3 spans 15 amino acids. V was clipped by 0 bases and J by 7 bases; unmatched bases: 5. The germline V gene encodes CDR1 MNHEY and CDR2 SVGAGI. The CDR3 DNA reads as TGTGCCAGCAGTTACTCCGGGACAGGGGTTTTTGGCTACACCTTC. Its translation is CASSYSGTGVFGYTF.

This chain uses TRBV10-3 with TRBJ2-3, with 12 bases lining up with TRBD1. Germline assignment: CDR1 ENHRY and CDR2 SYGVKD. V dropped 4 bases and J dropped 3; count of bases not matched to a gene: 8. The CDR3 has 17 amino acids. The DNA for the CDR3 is TGTGCCATCAGTGCACCGCCGGGACAGGGGGCAACAGATACGCAGTATTTT. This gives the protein CAISAPPGQGATDTQYF.

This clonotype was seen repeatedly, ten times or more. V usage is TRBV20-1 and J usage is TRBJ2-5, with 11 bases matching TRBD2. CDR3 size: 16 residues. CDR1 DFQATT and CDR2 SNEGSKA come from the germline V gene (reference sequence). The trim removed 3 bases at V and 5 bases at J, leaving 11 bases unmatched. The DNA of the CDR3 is TGCAGTGCTAGCCGGACTAGCGGGCGCCAAGGGGAGACCCAGTACTTC. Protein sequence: CSASRTSGRQGETQYF.

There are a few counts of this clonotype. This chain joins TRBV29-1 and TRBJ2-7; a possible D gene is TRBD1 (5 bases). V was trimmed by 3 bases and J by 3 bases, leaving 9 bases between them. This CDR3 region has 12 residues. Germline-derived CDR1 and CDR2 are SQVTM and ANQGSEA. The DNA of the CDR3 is TGCAGCGTTGATGTGGGGCGCTACGAGCAGTACTTC. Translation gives CSVDVGRYEQYF.

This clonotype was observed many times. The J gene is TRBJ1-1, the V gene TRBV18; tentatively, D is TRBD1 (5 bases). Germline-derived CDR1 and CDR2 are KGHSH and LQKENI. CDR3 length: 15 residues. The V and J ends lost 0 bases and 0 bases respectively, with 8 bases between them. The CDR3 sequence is CASSPPLQVNTEAFF. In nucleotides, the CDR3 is TGTGCCAGCTCACCACCGTTACAGGTGAACACTGAAGCTTTCTTT.

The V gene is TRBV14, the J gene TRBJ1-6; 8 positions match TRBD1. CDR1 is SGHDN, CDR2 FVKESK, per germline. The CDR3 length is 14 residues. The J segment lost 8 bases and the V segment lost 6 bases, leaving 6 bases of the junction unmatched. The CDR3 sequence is CASSLQGDYSPLHF. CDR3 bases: TGTGCCAGCAGTTTACAGGGGGATTATTCACCCCTCCACTTT.

DNA of the CDR3: TGTGCCAGCAGCCTACCCCCCGGCAGGGGGGACTATGGCTACACCTTC. This translates into CASSLPPGRGDYGYTF. The chain has TRBV7-9 and TRBJ1-2, with 7 bases fitting TRBD1. V trimming: 5 bases; J trimming: 3 bases; junction bases outside the gene matches: 12. Germline lookup yields CDR1 SEHNR and CDR2 FQNEAQ (reference sequence). CDR3 size: 16 residues.

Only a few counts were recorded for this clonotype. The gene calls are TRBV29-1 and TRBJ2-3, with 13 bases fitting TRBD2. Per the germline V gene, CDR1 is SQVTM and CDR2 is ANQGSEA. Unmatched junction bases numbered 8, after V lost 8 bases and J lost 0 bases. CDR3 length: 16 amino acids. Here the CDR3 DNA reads TGCAGCTATTCGGGGACTAGCGGGATTAGCACAGATACGCAGTATTTT. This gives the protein CSYSGTSGISTDTQYF.

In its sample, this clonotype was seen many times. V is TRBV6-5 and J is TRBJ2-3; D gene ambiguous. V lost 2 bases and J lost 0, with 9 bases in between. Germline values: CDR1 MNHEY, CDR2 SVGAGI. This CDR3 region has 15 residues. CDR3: CASSYPESSTDTQYF. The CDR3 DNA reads TGTGCCAGCAGTTACCCCGAGTCTAGCACAGATACGCAGTATTTT.

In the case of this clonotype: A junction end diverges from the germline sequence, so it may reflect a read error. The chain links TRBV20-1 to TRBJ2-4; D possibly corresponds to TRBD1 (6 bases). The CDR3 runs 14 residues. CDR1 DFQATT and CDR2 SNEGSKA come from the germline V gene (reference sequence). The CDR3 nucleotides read TGCAGTGCTCTCCAGGACCCGGACAGAAACACTCAGTACTTC. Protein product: CSALQDPDRNTQYF.

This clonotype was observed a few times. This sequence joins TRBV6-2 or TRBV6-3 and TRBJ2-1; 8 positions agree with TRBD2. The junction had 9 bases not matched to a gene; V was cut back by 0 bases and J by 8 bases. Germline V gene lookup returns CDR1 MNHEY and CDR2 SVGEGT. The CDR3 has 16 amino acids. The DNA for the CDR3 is TGTGCCAGCAGTTACTCGTTCAGGGGACTAGTCGATGAGCAGTTCTTC. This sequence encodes CASSYSFRGLVDEQFF.

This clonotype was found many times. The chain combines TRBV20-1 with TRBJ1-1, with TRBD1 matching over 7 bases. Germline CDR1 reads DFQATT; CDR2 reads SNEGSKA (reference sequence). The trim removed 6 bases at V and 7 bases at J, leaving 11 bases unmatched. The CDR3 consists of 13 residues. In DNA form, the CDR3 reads TGCAGTGCCCTTCTCTTGGACAGGAGTGAAGCTTTCTTT. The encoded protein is CSALLLDRSEAFF.

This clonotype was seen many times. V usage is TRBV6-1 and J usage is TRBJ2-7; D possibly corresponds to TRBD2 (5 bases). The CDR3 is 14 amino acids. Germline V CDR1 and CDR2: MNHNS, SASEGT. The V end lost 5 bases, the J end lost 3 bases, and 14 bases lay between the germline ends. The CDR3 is CASSNRGESYEQYF. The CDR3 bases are TGTGCCAGCAGTAACCGGGGAGAGAGCTACGAGCAGTACTTC.

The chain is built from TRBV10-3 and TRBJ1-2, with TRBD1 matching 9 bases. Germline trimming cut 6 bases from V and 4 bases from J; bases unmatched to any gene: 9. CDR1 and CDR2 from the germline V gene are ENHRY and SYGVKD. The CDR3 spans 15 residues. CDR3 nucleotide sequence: TGTGCCATCAGCCGGGACAGGGACGCCGGCTATGGCTACACCTTC. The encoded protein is CAISRDRDAGYGYTF.

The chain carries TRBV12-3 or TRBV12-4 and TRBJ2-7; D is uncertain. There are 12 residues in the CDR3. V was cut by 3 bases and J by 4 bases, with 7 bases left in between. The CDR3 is CASSFEPYEQYF. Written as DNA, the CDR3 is TGTGCCAGCAGTTTTGAGCCTTACGAGCAGTACTTC.

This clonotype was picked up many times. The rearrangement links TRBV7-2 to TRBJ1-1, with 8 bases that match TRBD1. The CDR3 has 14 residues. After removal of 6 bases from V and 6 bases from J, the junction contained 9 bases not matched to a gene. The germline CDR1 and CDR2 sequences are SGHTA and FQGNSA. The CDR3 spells CASRTTGGGSEAFF. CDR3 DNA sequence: TGTGCCAGCAGGACAACAGGGGGAGGCTCTGAAGCTTTCTTT. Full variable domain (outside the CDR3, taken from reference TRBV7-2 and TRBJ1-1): GAGVSQSPSNKVTEKGKDVELRCDPISGHTALYWYRQSLGQGLEFLIYFQGNSAPDKSGLPSDRFSAERTGGSVSTLTIQRTQQEDSAVYLCASRTTGGGSEAFFGQGTRLTVV.

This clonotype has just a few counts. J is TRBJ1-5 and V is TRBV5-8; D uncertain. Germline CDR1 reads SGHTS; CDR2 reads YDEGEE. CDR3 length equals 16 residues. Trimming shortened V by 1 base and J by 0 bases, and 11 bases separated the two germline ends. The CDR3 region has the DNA TGTGCCAGCAGCTTGTGGGATTCCTATAGCAATCAGCCCCAGCATTTT. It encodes CASSLWDSYSNQPQHF.

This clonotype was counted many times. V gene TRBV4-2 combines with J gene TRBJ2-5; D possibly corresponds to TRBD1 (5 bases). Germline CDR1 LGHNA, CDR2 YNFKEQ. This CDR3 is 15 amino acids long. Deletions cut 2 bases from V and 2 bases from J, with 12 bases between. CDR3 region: CASSQFLAGQETQYF. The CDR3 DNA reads TGTGCCAGCAGCCAATTCTTGGCAGGGCAAGAGACCCAGTACTTC.

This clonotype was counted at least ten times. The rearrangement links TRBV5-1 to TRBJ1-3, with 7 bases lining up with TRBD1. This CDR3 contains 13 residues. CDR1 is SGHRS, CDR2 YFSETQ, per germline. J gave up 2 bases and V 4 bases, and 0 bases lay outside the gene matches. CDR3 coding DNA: TGCGCCAGCAGCCAGGGGGCTGGAAACACCATATATTTT. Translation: CASSQGAGNTIYF.